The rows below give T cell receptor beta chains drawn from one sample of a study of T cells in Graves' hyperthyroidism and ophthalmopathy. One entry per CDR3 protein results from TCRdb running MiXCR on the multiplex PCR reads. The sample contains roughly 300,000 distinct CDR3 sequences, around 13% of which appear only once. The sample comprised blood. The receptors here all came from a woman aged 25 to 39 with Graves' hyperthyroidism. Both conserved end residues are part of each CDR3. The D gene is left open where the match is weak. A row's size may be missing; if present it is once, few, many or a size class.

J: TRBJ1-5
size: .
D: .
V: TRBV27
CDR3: CASSGLKSNQPQHF
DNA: TGTGCCAGCTCGGGCTTGAAAAGCAATCAGCCCCAGCATTTT

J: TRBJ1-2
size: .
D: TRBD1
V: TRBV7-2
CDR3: CASSPRAGGPPGYGYTF
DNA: TGTGCCAGCAGTCCTCGGGCAGGGGGCCCGCCGGGGTATGGCTACACCTTC

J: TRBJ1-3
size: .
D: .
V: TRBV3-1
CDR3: CASSHANTIYF
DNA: TGTGCCAGCAGCCACGCGAACACCATATATTTT

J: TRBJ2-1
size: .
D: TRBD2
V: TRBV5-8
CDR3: CASSLGVAGAYNEQFF
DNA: TGTGCCAGCAGCTTGGGGGTAGCGGGAGCCTACAATGAGCAGTTCTTC

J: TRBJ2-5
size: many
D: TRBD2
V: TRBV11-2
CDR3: CASRRGTSGNQETQYF
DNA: TGTGCCAGCAGACGCGGGACTAGCGGAAATCAAGAGACCCAGTACTTC

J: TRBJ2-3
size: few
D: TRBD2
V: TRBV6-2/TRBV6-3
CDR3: CASSDPGLAGDTDTQYF
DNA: TGTGCCAGCAGTGACCCGGGACTAGCGGGAGACACAGATACGCAGTATTTT

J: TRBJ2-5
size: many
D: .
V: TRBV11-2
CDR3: CASSLEIFQETQYF
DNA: TGTGCCAGCAGCTTAGAGATTTTTCAAGAGACCCAGTACTTC

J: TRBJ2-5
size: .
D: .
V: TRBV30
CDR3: CAWRSRASETQYF
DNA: TGTGCCTGGAGAAGCAGAGCTTCAGAGACCCAGTACTTC

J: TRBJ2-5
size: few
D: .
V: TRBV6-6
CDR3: CASSYSISPQVTQYF
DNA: TGTGCCAGCAGTTACTCGATATCCCCGCAAGTGACCCAGTACTTC

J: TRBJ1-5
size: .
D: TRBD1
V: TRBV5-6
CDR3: CASSLGQGSGNQPQHF
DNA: TGTGCCAGCAGCTTAGGACAGGGATCGGGCAATCAGCCCCAGCATTTT

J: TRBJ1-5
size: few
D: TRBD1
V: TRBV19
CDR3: CASRFRQGPNQPQHF
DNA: TGTGCCAGTAGGTTCCGACAGGGGCCAAATCAGCCCCAGCATTTT

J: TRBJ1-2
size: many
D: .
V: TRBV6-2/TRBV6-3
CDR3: CASSYETVLSNYGYTF
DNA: TGTGCCAGCAGTTACGAGACAGTCCTTTCTAACTATGGCTACACCTTC

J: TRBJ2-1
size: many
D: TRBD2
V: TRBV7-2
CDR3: CASSVHPSGTSYNEQFF
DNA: TGTGCCAGCAGCGTCCATCCTAGCGGGACCTCCTACAATGAGCAGTTCTTC

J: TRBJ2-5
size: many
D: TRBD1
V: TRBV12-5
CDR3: CASGLTTWGTVREEGTQYF
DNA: TGTGCTAGTGGTTTGACCACTTGGGGGACAGTTCGAGAGGAAGGGACCCAGTACTTC

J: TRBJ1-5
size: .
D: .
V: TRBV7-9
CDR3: CASSFLADQPQHF
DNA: TGTGCCAGCAGCTTTCTTGCAGATCAGCCCCAGCATTTT

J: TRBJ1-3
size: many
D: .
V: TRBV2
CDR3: CASSGGQISGSDTIYF
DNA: TGTGCCAGCAGTGGCGGACAGATCTCTGGGAGCGACACCATATATTTT